This T cell receptor (beta chain) derives from a study of regulatory T cells in long-lasting Graves disease. Ten or more counts support this clonotype. Antigen: not known. Study-wide results and limits: Preferential use of TRBV28, TRBJ1-2 and TRBJ2-5 was seen in persistent disease. TCR diversity in persistent Graves' patients was below that of newly diagnosed ones.

This CDR3 contains 15 residues. Trimming left V 4 bases short and J 7 bases short, with 16 bases between. Germline V CDR1 and CDR2: MDHEN, SYDVKM. Time point denoted: persistent/refractory GD, antithyroid drugs over 5 years with positive TRAb. PBMC-derived RNA was used for the TCR library. Collection of peripheral blood (about 8.1 milliliters) was done using EDTA tubes. For TCR beta, libraries came from iRepertoire HTBI primers and Arm-PCR of CDR3 regions. A single record per CDR3 protein comes from TCRdb applying MiXCR to the multiplex PCR reads. The sample yields about 470,000 distinct CDR3 sequences, roughly a fifth seen once.

The clonotype originates from a female donor with Graves disease. Source: peripheral blood mononuclear cells (PBMCs), taken when the disease was refractory, from a patient treated with antithyroid drugs. The chain carries TRBV28 and TRBJ1-4, with D perhaps matching TRBD1 (6 bases). The CDR3: CASSSSGASGEKLFF. The CDR3 coding sequence is TGTGCCAGCAGTTCGTCAGGGGCTTCGGGTGAAAAACTGTTTTTT.